This T cell receptor beta chain was sequenced for a study of CD8 T cells in Susac syndrome. The multiple sclerosis controls consisted of treatment-naive patients with relapsing-remitting disease, either stable or active. The CD8+ and CD4+ T cells were negatively isolated, with the TEMRA cells enriched by FACS. Random hexamers were used to reverse transcribe the RNA input (about 0.45 to 1 ug). Amplification of TCR beta CDR3 used immunoSEQ multiplex PCR across 54 Vbeta and 13 Jbeta. TCRdb recomputed calls from the immunoSEQ multiplex PCR reads with MiXCR, one row per CDR3 protein. This sample yields about 210,000 distinct CDR3 sequences, of which 95% are seen a single time; 0.085% to 0.095% belongs to the top ten. Deletions cut 1 base from V and 6 bases from J, with 17 bases between. The CDR3 totals 16 residues. Germline-derived CDR1 and CDR2 are LGHDT and YNNKEL (reference sequence).

This TCR was sampled from a human donor with multiple sclerosis. Source material: CD4+ T cells from PBMCs. The chain employs TRBV3-1 and TRBJ2-3, with D maybe TRBD2 (6 bases). The CDR3 nucleotides read TGTGCCAGCAGCCAAGGTCCGGGAGTAGAAGGTGATACGCAGTATTTT. Amino acid sequence: CASSQGPGVEGDTQYF.